This record concerns one T cell receptor (beta chain) sequence. The antigen remains unidentified. The sample is drawn from a study of cytomegalovirus exposure and HLA in healthy donors. Study-level results: As confirmed in vitro, a few CMV-associated chains were specific for CMV antigens.

The protocol was immunoSEQ multiplex PCR, while the TCRdb copy is restricted to in-frame clones and leaves out a portion. Here the sample spans about 120,000 clones, 70% to 90% being singletons. Losses at the gene ends were 3 bases for V and 7 bases for J; bases not matched to a gene: 3. The CDR3 totals 14 residues. Germline CDR1 SGHRS, CDR2 YFSETQ. The sequenced sample was PBMCs. J is TRBJ2-1 and V is TRBV5-1; 11 bases match TRBD2. This receptor was identified in a woman aged 18-29 years in good health and CMV-seropositive. The DNA for the CDR3 is TGCGCCAGCAGCTATAGCGGGGGGGCGAATGAGCAGTTCTTC. Translated: CASSYSGGANEQFF.